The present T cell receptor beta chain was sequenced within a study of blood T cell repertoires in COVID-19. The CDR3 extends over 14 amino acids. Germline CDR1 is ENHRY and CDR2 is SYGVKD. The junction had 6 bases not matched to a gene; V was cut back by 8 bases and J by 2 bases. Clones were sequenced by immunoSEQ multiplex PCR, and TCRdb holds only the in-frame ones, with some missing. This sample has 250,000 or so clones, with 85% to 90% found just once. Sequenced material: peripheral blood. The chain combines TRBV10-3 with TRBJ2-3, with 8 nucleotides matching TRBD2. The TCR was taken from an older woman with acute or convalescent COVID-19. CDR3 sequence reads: CAIDSGGPTDTQYF. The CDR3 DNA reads TGTGCCATCGACAGCGGGGGACCCACAGATACGCAGTATTTT.